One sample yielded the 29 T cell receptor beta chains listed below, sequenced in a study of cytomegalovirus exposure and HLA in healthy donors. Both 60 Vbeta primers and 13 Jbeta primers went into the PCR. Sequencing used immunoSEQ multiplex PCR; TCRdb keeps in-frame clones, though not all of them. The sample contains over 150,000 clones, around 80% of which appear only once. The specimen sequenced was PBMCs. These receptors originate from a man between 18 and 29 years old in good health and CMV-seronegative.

CDR3 sequence reads: CASSQHGGMSTDTQYF. CDR3 in DNA: TGCGCCAGCAGCCAGCATGGCGGGATGAGCACAGATACGCAGTATTTT. The chain employs TRBV4-3 and TRBJ2-3, with a tentative D call TRBD2 (6 bases). CDR1 and CDR2 from the germline V gene are LGHNA and YSLEER. The CDR3 sequence is 16 residues long. V gave up 3 bases and J gave up 0 bases, with 13 bases separating them.

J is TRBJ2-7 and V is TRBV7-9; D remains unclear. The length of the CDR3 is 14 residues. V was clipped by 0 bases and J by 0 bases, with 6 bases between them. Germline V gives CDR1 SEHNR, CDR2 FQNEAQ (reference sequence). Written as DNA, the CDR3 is TGTGCCAGCAGCTTAGCGGGCGTCTCCTACGAGCAGTACTTC. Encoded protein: CASSLAGVSYEQYF.

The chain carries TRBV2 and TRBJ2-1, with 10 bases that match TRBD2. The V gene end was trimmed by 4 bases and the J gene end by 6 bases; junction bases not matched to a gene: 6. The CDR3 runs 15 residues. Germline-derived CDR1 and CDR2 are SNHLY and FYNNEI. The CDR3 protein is CASSALAGVGNEQFF. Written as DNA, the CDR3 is TGTGCCAGCAGTGCCCTAGCGGGGGTGGGCAATGAGCAGTTCTTC.

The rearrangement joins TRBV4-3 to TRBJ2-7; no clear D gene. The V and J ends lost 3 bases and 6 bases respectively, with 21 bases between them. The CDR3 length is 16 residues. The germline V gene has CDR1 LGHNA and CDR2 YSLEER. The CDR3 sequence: CASSHAPRPPTSEQYF. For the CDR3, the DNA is TGCGCCAGCAGCCACGCGCCTCGCCCCCCAACCTCCGAGCAGTACTTC.

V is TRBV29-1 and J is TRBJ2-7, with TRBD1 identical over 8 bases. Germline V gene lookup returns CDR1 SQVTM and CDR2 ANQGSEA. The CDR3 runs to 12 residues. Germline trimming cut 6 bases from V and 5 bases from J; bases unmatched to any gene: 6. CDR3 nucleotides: TGCAGCGTGGAGACAGGGGTTAACGAGCAGTACTTC. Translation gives CSVETGVNEQYF.

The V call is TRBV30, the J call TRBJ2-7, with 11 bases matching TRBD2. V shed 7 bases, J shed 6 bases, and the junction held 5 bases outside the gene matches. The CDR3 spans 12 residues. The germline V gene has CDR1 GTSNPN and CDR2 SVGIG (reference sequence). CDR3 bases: TGTGCCTCGACTAGCGGGAAGGGCGAGCAGTACTTC. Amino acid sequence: CASTSGKGEQYF.

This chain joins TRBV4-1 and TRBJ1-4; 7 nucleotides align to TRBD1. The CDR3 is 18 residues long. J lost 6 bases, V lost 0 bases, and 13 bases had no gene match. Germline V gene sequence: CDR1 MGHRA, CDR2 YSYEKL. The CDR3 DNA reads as TGCGCCAGCAGCCAAGATCATCGGCGGGACAGTCAAGATGAAAAACTGTTTTTT. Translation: CASSQDHRRDSQDEKLFF.

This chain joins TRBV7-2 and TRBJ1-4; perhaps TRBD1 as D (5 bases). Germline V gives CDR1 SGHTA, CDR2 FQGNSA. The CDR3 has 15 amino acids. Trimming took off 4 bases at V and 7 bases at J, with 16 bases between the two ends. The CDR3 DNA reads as TGTGCCAGCAGCTCGACCGGTTGGGGGGTTGAAAAACTGTTTTTT. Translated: CASSSTGWGVEKLFF.

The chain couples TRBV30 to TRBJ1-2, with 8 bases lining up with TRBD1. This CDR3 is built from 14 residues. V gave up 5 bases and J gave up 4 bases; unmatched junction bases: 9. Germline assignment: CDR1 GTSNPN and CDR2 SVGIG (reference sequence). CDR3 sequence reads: CAWFRDRYGYGYTF. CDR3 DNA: TGTGCCTGGTTCCGGGACAGGTATGGCTATGGCTACACCTTC.

The CDR3 coding sequence is TGTGCCAGCAGCCCCAGCCCCGGGACAGGGTCTGGGGCCAACGTCCTGACTTTC. Amino acid sequence: CASSPSPGTGSGANVLTF. V and J are TRBV11-3 and TRBJ2-6; TRBD1 matches 9 bases. CDR3 length equals 18 residues. Per the germline V gene, CDR1 is SGHNT and CDR2 is YENEEA. V shed 5 bases and J 1 base; nucleotides not matched to a gene: 9. The full variable domain, rest sourced from reference TRBV11-3 and TRBJ2-6, is EAGVVQSPRYKIIEKKQPVAFWCNPISGHNTLYWYLQNLGQGPELLIRYENEEAVDDSQLPKDRFSAERLKGVDSTLKIQPAELGDSAVYLCASSPSPGTGSGANVLTFGAGSRLTVL.

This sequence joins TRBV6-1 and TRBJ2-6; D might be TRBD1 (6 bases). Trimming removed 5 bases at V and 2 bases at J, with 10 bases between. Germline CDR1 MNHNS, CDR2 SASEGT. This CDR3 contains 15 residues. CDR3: CASSQTGPGANVLTF. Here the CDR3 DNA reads TGTGCCAGCAGTCAAACAGGGCCTGGGGCCAACGTCCTGACTTTC.

CDR3 region: CSVDRQLINNEQFF. For the CDR3, the DNA is TGCAGCGTTGATAGACAGTTAATAAACAATGAGCAGTTCTTC. This chain links TRBV29-1 with TRBJ2-1, with a tentative D call TRBD1 (5 bases). V was shortened by 3 bases and J by 5 bases, with 14 bases between the two germline ends. In germline, CDR1 is SQVTM, CDR2 ANQGSEA. The CDR3 has 14 residues.

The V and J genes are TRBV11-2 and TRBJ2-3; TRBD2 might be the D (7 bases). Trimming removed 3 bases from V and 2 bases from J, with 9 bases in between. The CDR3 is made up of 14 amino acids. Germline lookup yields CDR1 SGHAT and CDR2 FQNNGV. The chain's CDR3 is CASSLGGATDTQYF. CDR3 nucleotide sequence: TGTGCCAGCAGCTTGGGGGGGGCCACAGATACGCAGTATTTT.

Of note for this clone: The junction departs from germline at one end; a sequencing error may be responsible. The CDR3, as DNA: TGCGCCAGCAGCTTGAGCCCCAAAGAGATCCAGTACTTC. Its protein is CASSLSPKEIQYF. The chain couples TRBV5-1 to TRBJ2-5; D remains ambiguous. The CDR3 contains 13 residues. The V gene's germline CDR1 is SGHRS and CDR2 YFSETQ.

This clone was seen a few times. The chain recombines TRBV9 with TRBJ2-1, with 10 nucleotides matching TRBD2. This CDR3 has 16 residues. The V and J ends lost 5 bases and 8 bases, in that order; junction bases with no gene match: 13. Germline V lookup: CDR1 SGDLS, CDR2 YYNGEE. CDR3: CASSLGPSGSMDEQFF. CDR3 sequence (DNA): TGTGCCAGCAGTCTAGGGCCTAGCGGGAGTATGGATGAGCAGTTCTTC.

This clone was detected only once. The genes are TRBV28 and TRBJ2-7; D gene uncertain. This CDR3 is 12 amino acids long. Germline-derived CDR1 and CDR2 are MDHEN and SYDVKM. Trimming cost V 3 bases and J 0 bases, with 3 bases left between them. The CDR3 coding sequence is TGTGCCAGCAGTTTGGCCTCCTACGAGCAGTACTTC. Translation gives CASSLASYEQYF.

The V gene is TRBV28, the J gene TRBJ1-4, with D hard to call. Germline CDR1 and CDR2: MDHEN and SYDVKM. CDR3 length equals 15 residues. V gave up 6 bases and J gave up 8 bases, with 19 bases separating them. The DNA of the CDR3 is TGTGCCAGCAGCCCCCCTTCGGGGTGGGGAGAAAAACTGTTTTTT. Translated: CASSPPSGWGEKLFF.

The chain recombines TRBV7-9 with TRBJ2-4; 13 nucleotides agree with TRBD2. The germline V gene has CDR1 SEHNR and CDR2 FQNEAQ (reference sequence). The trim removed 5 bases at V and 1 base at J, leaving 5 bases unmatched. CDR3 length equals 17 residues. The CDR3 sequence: CASSRTSGRGAKNIQYF. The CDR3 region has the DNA TGTGCCAGCAGCCGGACTAGCGGGAGAGGGGCCAAAAACATTCAGTACTTC.

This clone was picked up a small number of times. The CDR3 loop reads CASRSGTNEKLFF. CDR3 bases: TGTGCCAGCCGTTCCGGAACTAATGAAAAACTGTTTTTT. The V call is TRBV28, the J call TRBJ1-4; the D is unclear. CDR3 length: 13 residues. The germline V gene has CDR1 MDHEN and CDR2 SYDVKM. V was cut by 8 bases and J by 1 base, with 8 bases left in between.

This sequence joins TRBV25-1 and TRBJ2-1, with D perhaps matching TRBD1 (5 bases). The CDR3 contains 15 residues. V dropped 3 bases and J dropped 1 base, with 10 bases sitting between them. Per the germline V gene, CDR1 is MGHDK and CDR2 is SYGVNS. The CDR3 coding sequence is TGTGCCAGCAGTGATGTGGGGCTGTCCTACAATGAGCAGTTCTTC. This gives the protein CASSDVGLSYNEQFF.

CDR3 coding DNA: TGTGCCAGCAGTTGGGGAGTGAGTGAGGCCTACGAGCAGTACTTC. It specifies CASSWGVSEAYEQYF. The chain recombines TRBV27 with TRBJ2-7; maybe TRBD2 (5 bases). The CDR3 loop spans 15 amino acids. The V end was cut by 4 bases, the J end by 2 bases, with 15 bases between. Per germline, CDR1 MNHEY and CDR2 SMNVEV (reference sequence).

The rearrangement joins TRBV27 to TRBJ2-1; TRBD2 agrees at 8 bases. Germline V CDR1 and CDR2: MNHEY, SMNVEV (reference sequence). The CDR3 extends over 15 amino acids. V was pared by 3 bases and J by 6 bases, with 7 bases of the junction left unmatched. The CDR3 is CASSLGTGGGNEQFF. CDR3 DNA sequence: TGTGCCAGCAGTTTGGGGACGGGGGGGGGCAATGAGCAGTTCTTC.

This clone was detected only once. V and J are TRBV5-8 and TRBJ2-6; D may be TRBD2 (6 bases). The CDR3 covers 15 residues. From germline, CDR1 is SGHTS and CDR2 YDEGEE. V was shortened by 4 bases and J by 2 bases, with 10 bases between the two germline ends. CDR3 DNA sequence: TGTGCCAGCAGCAGGAGGGTAGCTGGGGCCAACGTCCTGACTTTC. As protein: CASSRRVAGANVLTF.

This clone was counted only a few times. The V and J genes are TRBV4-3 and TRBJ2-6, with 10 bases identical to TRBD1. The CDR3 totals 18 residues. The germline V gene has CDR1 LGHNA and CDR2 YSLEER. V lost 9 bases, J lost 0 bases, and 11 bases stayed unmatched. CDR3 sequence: CASTPWTGGSSGANVLTF. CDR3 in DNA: TGCGCCAGTACCCCATGGACAGGGGGGAGCTCTGGGGCCAACGTCCTGACTTTC.

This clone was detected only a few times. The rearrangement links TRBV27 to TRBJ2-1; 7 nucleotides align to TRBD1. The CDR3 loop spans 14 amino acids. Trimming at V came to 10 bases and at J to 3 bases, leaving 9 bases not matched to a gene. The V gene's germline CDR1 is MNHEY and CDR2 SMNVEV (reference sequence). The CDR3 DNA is TGTGCCACCAAACCGGCAGGGGGCTACAATGAGCAGTTCTTC. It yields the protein CATKPAGGYNEQFF.

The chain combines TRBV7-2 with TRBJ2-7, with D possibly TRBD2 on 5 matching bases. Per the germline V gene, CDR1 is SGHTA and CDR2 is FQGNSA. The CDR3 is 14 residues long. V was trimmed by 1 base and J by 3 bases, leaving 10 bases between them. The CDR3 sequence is CASSLGRGFYEQYF. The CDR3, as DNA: TGTGCCAGCAGCTTAGGGCGCGGGTTCTACGAGCAGTACTTC. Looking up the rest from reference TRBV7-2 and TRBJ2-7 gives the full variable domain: GAGVSQSPSNKVTEKGKDVELRCDPISGHTALYWYRQSLGQGLEFLIYFQGNSAPDKSGLPSDRFSAERTGGSVSTLTIQRTQQEDSAVYLCASSLGRGFYEQYFGPGTRLTVT.

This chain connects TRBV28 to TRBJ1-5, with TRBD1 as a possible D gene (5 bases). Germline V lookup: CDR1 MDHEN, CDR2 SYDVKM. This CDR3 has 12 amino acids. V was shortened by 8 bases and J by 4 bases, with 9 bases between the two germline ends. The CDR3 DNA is TGTGCCAGCGCGGGGGTAAATCAGCCCCAGCATTTT. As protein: CASAGVNQPQHF.

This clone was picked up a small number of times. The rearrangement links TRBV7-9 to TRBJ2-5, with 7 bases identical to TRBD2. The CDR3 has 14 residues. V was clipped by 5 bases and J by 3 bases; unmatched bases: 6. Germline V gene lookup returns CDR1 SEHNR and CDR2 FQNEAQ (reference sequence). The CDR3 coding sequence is TGTGCCAGCAGCGTAACTAGCGATAAAGAGACCCAGTACTTC. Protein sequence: CASSVTSDKETQYF.

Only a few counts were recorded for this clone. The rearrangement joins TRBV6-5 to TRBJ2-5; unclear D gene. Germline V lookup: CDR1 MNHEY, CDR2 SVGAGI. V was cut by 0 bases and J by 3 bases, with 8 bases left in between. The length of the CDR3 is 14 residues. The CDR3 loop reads CASSYSGGEETQYF. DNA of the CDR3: TGTGCCAGCAGTTACTCAGGCGGAGAAGAGACCCAGTACTTC.